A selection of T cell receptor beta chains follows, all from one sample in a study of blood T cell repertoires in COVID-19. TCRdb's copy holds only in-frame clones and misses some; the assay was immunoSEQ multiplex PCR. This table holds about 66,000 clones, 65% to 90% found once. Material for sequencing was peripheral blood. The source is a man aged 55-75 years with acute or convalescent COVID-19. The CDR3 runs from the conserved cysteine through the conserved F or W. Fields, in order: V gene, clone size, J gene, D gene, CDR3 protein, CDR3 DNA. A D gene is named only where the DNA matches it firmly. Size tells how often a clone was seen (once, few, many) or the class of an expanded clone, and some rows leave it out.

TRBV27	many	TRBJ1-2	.	CASSLAGRVRDGYTF	TGTGCCAGCAGTTTGGCCGGGAGGGTTCGGGATGGCTACACCTTC
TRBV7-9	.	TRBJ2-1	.	CASSLREGEQFF	TGTGCCAGCAGCCTGCGCGAGGGTGAGCAGTTCTTC
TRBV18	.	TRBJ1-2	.	CASSPLPRRESYGYTF	TGTGCCAGCTCACCTTTGCCCCGACGGGAAAGCTATGGCTACACCTTC
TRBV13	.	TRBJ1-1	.	CASSSPGRGGNTEAFF	TGTGCCAGCAGCTCCCCGGGAAGGGGGGGTAACACTGAAGCTTTCTTT
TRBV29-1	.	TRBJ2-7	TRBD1	CSVTGTGSSYEQYF	TGCAGCGTGACCGGGACAGGGAGCTCCTACGAGCAGTACTTC
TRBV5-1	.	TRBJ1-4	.	CASSRDFTNEKLFF	TGCGCCAGCAGCAGGGACTTTACTAATGAAAAACTGTTTTTT
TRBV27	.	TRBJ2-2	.	CASTHFRRSTGELFF	TGTGCCAGCACCCACTTCCGTAGGAGCACCGGGGAGCTGTTTTTT
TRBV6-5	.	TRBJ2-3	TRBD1	CASRRQGDSDTQYF	TGTGCCAGCAGAAGACAGGGGGATTCAGATACGCAGTATTTT
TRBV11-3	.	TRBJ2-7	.	CASSLDPGSNEQYF	TGTGCCAGCAGCTTAGATCCGGGGAGCAACGAGCAGTACTTC
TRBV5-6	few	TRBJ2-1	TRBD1	CASSSGTGVHNEQFF	TGTGCCAGCAGCTCCGGGACAGGGGTCCACAATGAGCAGTTCTTC
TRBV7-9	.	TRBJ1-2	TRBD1	CASSRQGTRGYTF	TGTGCCAGCAGCCGACAGGGAACTCGGGGCTACACCTTC
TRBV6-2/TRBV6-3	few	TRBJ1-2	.	CASSPRSRSGYTF	TGTGCCAGCAGTCCCCGGTCGAGAAGTGGCTACACCTTC
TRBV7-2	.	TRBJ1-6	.	CASRSAGSYNSPLHF	TGTGCCAGTCGGAGTGCGGGCTCCTATAATTCACCCCTCCACTTT
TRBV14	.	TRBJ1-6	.	CASSLGHANNSPLHF	TGTGCCAGCAGCTTGGGACACGCCAATAATTCACCCCTCCACTTT
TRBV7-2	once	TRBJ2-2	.	CASSARNRANTGELFF	TGTGCCAGCAGCGCCCGGAACAGGGCGAACACCGGGGAGCTGTTTTTT
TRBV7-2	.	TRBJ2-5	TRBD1	CASSFRDRQETQYF	TGTGCCAGCAGCTTCCGGGACAGACAAGAGACCCAGTACTTC
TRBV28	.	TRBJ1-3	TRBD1	CASRSRDRGHNSGNTIYF	TGTGCCAGCAGGAGCCGGGACAGGGGGCACAACTCTGGAAACACCATATATTTT
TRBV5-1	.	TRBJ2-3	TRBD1	CASSNSGQGVTDTQYF	TGCGCCAGCAGCAACTCGGGACAGGGGGTCACAGATACGCAGTATTTT
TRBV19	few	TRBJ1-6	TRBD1	CASSMETGVSPLHF	TGTGCCAGTAGTATGGAGACAGGGGTTTCACCCCTCCACTTT
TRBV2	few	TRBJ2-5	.	CASSEARSPFQYF	TGTGCCAGCAGTGAAGCCAGGTCTCCTTTCCAGTACTTC
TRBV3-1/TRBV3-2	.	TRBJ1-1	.	CASSPGRGELNTEAFF	TGTGCCAGCAGCCCTGGCAGGGGTGAACTGAACACTGAAGCTTTCTTT
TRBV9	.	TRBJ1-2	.	CASSEQDTDGYTF	TGTGCCAGCAGTGAACAGGACACGGATGGCTACACCTTC
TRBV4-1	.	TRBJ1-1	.	CASSQEGKGLNTEAFF	TGCGCCAGCAGCCAAGAGGGCAAGGGGTTGAACACTGAAGCTTTCTTT
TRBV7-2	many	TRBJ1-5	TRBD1	CASSLGTGNQPQHF	TGTGCCAGCAGCTTAGGGACAGGAAATCAGCCCCAGCATTTT
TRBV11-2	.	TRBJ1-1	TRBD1	CASSLTPGGGAEAFF	TGTGCCAGCAGCTTAACTCCAGGGGGCGGAGCTGAAGCTTTCTTT
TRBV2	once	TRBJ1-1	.	CASSERERGGRQGWAEAFF	TGTGCCAGCAGTGAGAGGGAAAGGGGGGGGCGCCAGGGTTGGGCTGAAGCTTTCTTT
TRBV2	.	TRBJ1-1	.	CASSDKGDTEAFF	TGTGCCAGCAGTGATAAGGGAGACACTGAAGCTTTCTTT